A selection of T cell receptor beta chains follows, all from one sample in a study of human T cells and chemical hapten exposure. Each CDR3 protein is one row after TCRdb ran MiXCR on the RACE reads. The sample holds about 120,000 distinct CDR3 sequences, about 13% seen once. This specimen consisted of whole blood, obtained in connection with sensitization to the hapten diphenylcyclopropenone (DPC). Every receptor here comes from a woman aged 18 to 35 with alopecia areata. Some clones in this sample may be carry-over from other donors' samples. The CDR3 runs from the conserved cysteine through the conserved F or W. D genes are given only for firm matches. A row's size may be missing; if present it is once, few, many or a size class.

TRBJ2-2 | many | . | TRBV6-4 | CASSDSGQGLTGELFF | TGTGCCAGCAGTGACTCCGGGCAGGGCCTCACCGGGGAGCTGTTTTTT
TRBJ1-2 | few | TRBD1 | TRBV7-6 | CASSLGASTGSGYTF | TGTGCCAGCAGCTTAGGCGCGTCGACAGGGTCTGGCTACACCTTC
TRBJ1-2 | . | TRBD1 | TRBV20-1 | CSARGGQGDYGYTF | TGCAGTGCTAGAGGAGGACAGGGGGACTATGGCTACACCTTC
TRBJ2-7 | . | TRBD1 | TRBV29-1 | CSVEEGTDSYEQYF | TGCAGCGTTGAAGAGGGGACAGACTCCTACGAGCAGTACTTC
TRBJ1-2 | few | . | TRBV27 | CASSFHPNYGYTF | TGTGCCAGCAGTTTTCATCCTAACTATGGCTACACCTTC
TRBJ2-6 | . | . | TRBV4-1 | CASSQEEPGANVLTF | TGCGCCAGCAGCCAAGAAGAACCTGGGGCCAACGTCCTGACTTTC
TRBJ2-3 | once | . | TRBV18 | CASSPGQGSTDTQYF | TGTGCCAGCTCACCAGGGCAGGGGAGCACAGATACGCAGTATTTT
TRBJ2-6 | few | . | TRBV2 | CASSVGMSPGANVLTF | TGTGCCAGCAGTGTGGGCATGAGCCCTGGGGCCAACGTCCTGACTTTC
TRBJ2-1 | . | . | TRBV2 | CASRRSFYNEQFF | TGTGCCAGCAGGAGGAGCTTTTACAATGAGCAGTTCTTC
TRBJ2-7 | few | . | TRBV7-9 | CASSQTGTYEQYF | TGTGCCAGCAGCCAGACAGGAACCTACGAGCAGTACTTC
TRBJ2-7 | few | TRBD1 | TRBV18 | CASSPTGDEQYF | TGTGCCAGCTCCCCCACAGGGGACGAGCAGTACTTC
TRBJ1-1 | many | TRBD1 | TRBV6-5 | CASSSFRQGMNTEAFF | TGTGCCAGCAGTTCCTTCCGACAGGGGATGAACACTGAAGCTTTCTTT
TRBJ1-2 | . | . | TRBV12-3/TRBV12-4 | CASSLFSFAGRDGYTF | TGTGCCAGCAGTTTATTCAGTTTTGCAGGGAGGGATGGCTACACCTTC
TRBJ2-7 | few | . | TRBV7-9 | CASSPQGPIYEQYF | TGTGCCAGCAGCCCGCAGGGACCGATCTACGAGCAGTACTTC
TRBJ2-7 | . | TRBD1 | TRBV6-6 | CASSDADRRSYEQYF | TGTGCCAGCAGTGACGCGGACAGGAGATCCTACGAGCAGTACTTC
TRBJ1-4 | . | . | TRBV30 | CAWSDPSGGGVNAQLFF | TGTGCCTGGAGTGACCCTTCTGGGGGGGGCGTAAATGCGCAACTGTTTTTT
TRBJ1-1 | few | . | TRBV20-1 | CSARDRGQPNTEAFF | TGCAGTGCTAGAGATCGTGGACAGCCGAACACTGAAGCTTTCTTT
TRBJ1-1 | . | . | TRBV14 | CASSLREGIRNTEAFF | TGTGCCAGCAGCTTAAGAGAAGGAATAAGGAACACTGAAGCTTTCTTT
TRBJ2-7 | . | . | TRBV29-1 | CSVEVSSSYEQYF | TGCAGCGTTGAAGTGTCTAGCAGCTACGAGCAGTACTTC
TRBJ1-2 | . | . | TRBV5-1 | CASSSHAQGGYGYTF | TGCGCCAGCAGCTCACACGCCCAGGGTGGCTATGGCTACACCTTC
TRBJ2-1 | many | . | TRBV20-1 | CSALDITYNEQFF | TGCAGTGCCTTGGACATTACCTACAATGAGCAGTTCTTC
TRBJ2-1 | few | TRBD1 | TRBV12-3/TRBV12-4 | CASSDRGTYNEQFF | TGTGCCAGCAGTGACAGGGGAACCTACAATGAGCAGTTCTTC
TRBJ1-6 | many | TRBD1 | TRBV11-2 | CASSSTGSSSYNSPLHF | TGTGCCAGCAGCTCGACAGGGTCGAGCTCCTATAATTCACCCCTCCACTTT
TRBJ1-6 | many | . | TRBV20-1 | CSARVYEGPNSPLHF | TGCAGTGCTAGAGTTTACGAGGGGCCGAATTCACCCCTCCACTTT